The 20 T cell receptor beta chains below all came from one sample that was sequenced in a study of blood T cell repertoires in COVID-19. The table came from immunoSEQ multiplex PCR; TCRdb's copy has only in-frame clones and leaves some out. The sample includes 150,000 to 200,000 clones, roughly 80% seen only once; the top ten take approximately 13%. Sequencing input: peripheral blood. All receptors derive from a man aged 50 or older who had recovered from COVID-19.

This CDR3 is CASEGRGQIIFYEQFF. The CDR3 DNA sequence: TGCGCCAGCGAAGGCCGTGGACAGATAATCTTCTATGAGCAGTTCTTC. The chain has TRBV10-1 and TRBJ2-1, with D possibly matching TRBD1 (6 bases). Trimming shortened V by 8 bases and J by 8 bases, and 25 bases separated the two germline ends. The CDR3 loop spans 16 amino acids. Germline V gene lookup returns CDR1 WNHNN and CDR2 SYGVQD (reference sequence).

This clone was counted only a few times. The chain couples TRBV5-1 to TRBJ1-3; D is ambiguous. This CDR3 spans 16 amino acids. Germline V lookup: CDR1 SGHRS, CDR2 YFSETQ. V was clipped by 0 bases and J by 1 base, with 11 bases between them. The DNA for the CDR3 is TGCGCCAGCAGCTTGGACAGCTCCAAGTCTGGAAACACCATATATTTT. Amino acids: CASSLDSSKSGNTIYF.

The chain uses TRBV12-5 and TRBJ2-2; D is undetermined. V lost 1 base, J lost 4 bases, and 13 bases lay in between. This CDR3 region has 16 residues. CDR1 and CDR2 from the germline V gene are LGHNT and FRNRAP. The DNA of the CDR3 is TGTGCTAGTGGTTTGGGTTGGCCCTCGGGCACCGGGGAGCTGTTTTTT. Amino acids: CASGLGWPSGTGELFF.

The chain employs TRBV7-9 and TRBJ2-2; 12 bases are a match to TRBD2. Germline V gives CDR1 SEHNR, CDR2 FQNEAQ (reference sequence). J lost 0 bases, V lost 1 base, and 6 bases had no gene match. CDR3 length: 19 amino acids. The CDR3 coding sequence is TGTGCCAGCAGCTTAGTCTCTAGCGGGAGGGCTTCGAACACCGGGGAGCTGTTTTTT. Its protein product is CASSLVSSGRASNTGELFF.

This clone appeared a single time. The CDR3 nucleotides are TGTGCCAGCAGCTTAGGGACAGGGGGGAACACTGAAGCTTTCTTT. This encodes CASSLGTGGNTEAFF. The chain links TRBV7-8 to TRBJ1-1, with 10 positions matching TRBD1. After removal of 1 base from V and 1 base from J, the junction contained 0 bases not matched to a gene. Germline-derived CDR1 and CDR2 are SGHVS and FQNEAQ. The CDR3 spans 15 residues.

The rearrangement joins TRBV10-3 to TRBJ1-4, with 9 nucleotides matching TRBD1. Germline assignment: CDR1 ENHRY and CDR2 SYGVKD. After removal of 6 bases from V and 8 bases from J, the junction contained 4 bases not matched to a gene. The CDR3 is made up of 13 amino acids. The CDR3 region is CAIRTGTGEKLFF. CDR3 nucleotides: TGTGCCATCAGGACCGGGACAGGGGAAAAACTGTTTTTT.

J is TRBJ2-1 and V is TRBV15; the match to TRBD1 covers 7 bases. With V trimmed by 2 bases and J by 6 bases, 7 bases remained unmatched. Germline V gene lookup returns CDR1 LNHNV and CDR2 YYDKDF (reference sequence). The CDR3 spans 15 residues. CDR3 nucleotide sequence: TGTGCCACCAGCAGAAGACAGGGTGTAGGCAATGAGCAGTTCTTC. Protein sequence: CATSRRQGVGNEQFF.

V usage is TRBV27 and J usage is TRBJ1-4; D remains unclear. The CDR3 consists of 19 residues. CDR1 MNHEY and CDR2 SMNVEV come from the germline V gene (reference sequence). Trimming pared 1 base from V and 0 bases from J, leaving 18 bases between. CDR3 in amino acids: CASSLFRVGREATNEKLFF. The DNA for the CDR3 is TGTGCCAGCAGTTTATTTCGGGTTGGGAGGGAAGCAACTAATGAAAAACTGTTTTTT.

The V gene is TRBV13, the J gene TRBJ2-2, with 8 bases matching TRBD1. Germline V CDR1 and CDR2: PRHDT, FYEKMQ (reference sequence). CDR3 length: 18 residues. The ends lost 5 bases at V and 4 bases at J; junction bases unmatched: 15. CDR3 nucleotides: TGTGCCAGCAGCCCCAGGACAGGGCCCTCTAGGGGCACCGGGGAGCTGTTTTTT. Translating it yields CASSPRTGPSRGTGELFF.

This clone came up once. The chain is built from TRBV3-1 (or the pseudogene TRBV3-2) and TRBJ2-7, with D hard to call. CDR3 length: 15 amino acids. V lost 3 bases and J 0 bases, leaving 12 bases between the germline ends. CDR1 and CDR2 (germline): LGHDT, YNNKEL (reference sequence). This CDR3 reads CASSQKQFLSYEQYF. The CDR3 DNA sequence: TGTGCCAGCAGCCAGAAACAGTTTCTCTCCTACGAGCAGTACTTC.

The table lists this clone with a few counts. This CDR3 reads CASSYSRSGSRNEQFF. CDR3 nucleotide sequence: TGTGCCAGCAGTTACTCGAGGAGCGGGAGTCGTAATGAGCAGTTCTTC. This sequence joins TRBV6-5 and TRBJ2-1, with 8 bases identical to TRBD2. The CDR3 runs 16 residues. V was pared by 0 bases and J by 7 bases, with 8 bases of the junction left unmatched. The germline CDR1 and CDR2 sequences are MNHEY and SVGAGI.

The V call is TRBV5-1, the J call TRBJ2-7, with D possibly TRBD1 on 5 matching bases. The CDR3 is made up of 15 amino acids. V was clipped by 0 bases and J by 7 bases, with 17 bases between them. Per germline, CDR1 SGHRS and CDR2 YFSETQ. The CDR3 region is CASSLAWGSPGEQYF. The CDR3, as DNA: TGCGCCAGCAGCTTGGCCTGGGGCAGCCCCGGGGAGCAGTACTTC.

Note on this clone: Other DNA sequences in this specimen translate into the identical CDR3. The genes are TRBV11-3 and TRBJ1-1; D unresolved. The CDR3 consists of 13 residues. The V end lost 2 bases, the J end lost 3 bases, and 7 bases lay between the germline ends. CDR1 SGHNT and CDR2 YENEEA come from the germline V gene. The CDR3 DNA follows: TGTGCCAGCAGCTTATCGAGGGACACTGAAGCTTTCTTT. It codes for CASSLSRDTEAFF.

The chain uses TRBV15 and TRBJ1-4; TRBD1 matches at 9 bases. With 5 bases clipped from V and 0 bases from J, the junction kept 10 bases outside the gene matches. The CDR3 length is 18 residues. Germline CDR1 and CDR2: LNHNV and YYDKDF (reference sequence). CDR3 protein: CATSPRTGAFATNEKLFF. In DNA form, the CDR3 reads TGTGCCACCAGCCCGAGGACAGGGGCTTTTGCAACTAATGAAAAACTGTTTTTT. The variable domain in full, with the rest retrieved from reference TRBV15 and TRBJ1-4, is DAMVIQNPRYQVTQFGKPVTLSCSQTLNHNVMYWYQQKSSQAPKLLFHYYDKDFNNEADTPDNFQSRRPNTSFCFLDIRSPGLGDTAMYLCATSPRTGAFATNEKLFFGSGTQLSVL.

This chain connects TRBV12-5 to TRBJ1-1; 7 bases are shared with TRBD1. V shed 6 bases and J 5 bases; nucleotides not matched to a gene: 9. Germline assignment: CDR1 LGHNT and CDR2 FRNRAP. The CDR3 extends over 14 amino acids. For the CDR3, the DNA is TGTGCTAGTGGCCGCACCCCAGGGGGAACTGAAGCTTTCTTT. Protein sequence: CASGRTPGGTEAFF.

V usage is TRBV6-5 and J usage is TRBJ1-5; perhaps TRBD1 as D (6 bases). CDR1 is MNHEY, CDR2 SVGAGI, per germline. The V end lost 5 bases, the J end lost 3 bases, and 14 bases lay between the germline ends. The CDR3 has 15 residues. This chain's CDR3 is CASSHTQGDNQPQHF. For the CDR3, the DNA is TGTGCCAGCAGTCATACACAGGGAGACAATCAGCCCCAGCATTTT.

The chain carries TRBV12-3 or TRBV12-4 and TRBJ2-1; D uncertain. The CDR3 is 12 amino acids. Trimming removed 3 bases at V and 6 bases at J, with 6 bases between. The CDR3 loop is CASSFSANEQFF. In DNA, the CDR3 is TGTGCCAGCAGTTTCAGTGCCAATGAGCAGTTCTTC.

This clone occurred a few times. The V call is TRBV11-2, the J call TRBJ2-3; D unresolved. The CDR3 sequence is 14 residues long. V gave up 6 bases and J gave up 4 bases, with 14 bases separating them. CDR1 is SGHAT, CDR2 FQNNGV, per germline. CDR3 sequence: CASSLPEEADTQYF. Here the CDR3 DNA reads TGTGCCAGCAGTTTGCCTGAGGAAGCAGATACGCAGTATTTT.

The chain carries TRBV3-1 (or the pseudogene TRBV3-2) and TRBJ2-1, with 9 bases fitting TRBD2. CDR1 and CDR2 (germline): LGHDT, YNNKEL (reference sequence). The CDR3 spans 19 residues. V gave up 3 bases and J gave up 1 base; unmatched junction bases: 13. CDR3 DNA: TGTGCCAGCAGCCATACTACTAGCGGGCAGTCCAGGTCCTACAATGAGCAGTTCTTC. It is translated as CASSHTTSGQSRSYNEQFF.

The J gene is TRBJ2-7, the V gene TRBV3-1 (or the pseudogene TRBV3-2); the D is unclear. CDR3 length equals 12 residues. The V gene's germline CDR1 is LGHDT and CDR2 YNNKEL (reference sequence). Trimming cost V 3 bases and J 6 bases, with 9 bases left between them. The CDR3 coding sequence is TGTGCCAGCAGCCAGTACAACGCCGAGCAGTACTTC. Amino acids: CASSQYNAEQYF.